This TCR beta chain emerged from a study of metastatic and nonmetastatic thyroid tumors. The wider study: Both malignant and benign thyroid patients supplied peripheral blood and tumor or nodule tissue samples, across which the repertoires of these patients were then compared.

As processed by the authors: A classifier of distant metastasis in papillary thyroid cancer was built from CDR3 differences (across clinicopathological groups). With MiXCR, TCRdb reprocessed the PCR reads. Here the V and J calls rest on TCRdb's processing, not on the authors' analysis. The sample shows 36,000 or so clones, 33% of them seen only once. CDR3 length: 14 residues. Trimming removed 4 bases from V and 4 bases from J; junction bases left unmatched: 5. Overall study findings and caveats: Significantly higher TCR beta diversity was reportedly seen in malignant thyroid tumors than benign nodules, in blood and tumor.

This clone was detected a few times. Its antigen remains unidentified. Patients had received no treatment of any kind before thyroid surgery. The TCR was taken from a female donor with papillary thyroid cancer or a benign thyroid nodule (not recorded which). Some clones in this sample may be carry-over from other donors' samples. Input material: tumor tissue. The chain uses TRBV12-3 or TRBV12-4 and TRBJ2-7; TRBD2 matches at 9 bases. The CDR3 here is CASSSREGQYEQYF. The CDR3 bases are TGTGCCAGCAGTTCGCGGGAGGGCCAATACGAGCAGTACTTC.